These 7 T cell receptor beta chains were all obtained from the same sample, sequenced in a study of cytomegalovirus exposure and HLA in healthy donors. PCR amplification relied on 60 Vbeta primers (plus 13 Jbeta primers). The method was immunoSEQ multiplex PCR; TCRdb's version includes in-frame clones alone and lacks a portion of them. Here the sample spans 90,000 to 110,000 clones, 13% to 15% being singletons. The sample was PBMCs. The receptors here all came from a female donor in good health and CMV-seronegative.

The CDR3 sequence is CASSLGSGENSPLHF. DNA of the CDR3: TGTGCCAGCAGCTTAGGGTCCGGAGAGAACTCACCCCTCCACTTT. The chain has TRBV7-8 and TRBJ1-6; D uncertain. CDR3 length: 15 residues. Germline V gene data show CDR1 as SGHVS and CDR2 as FQNEAQ. Trimming left V 1 base short and J 10 bases short, with 14 bases between.

V usage is TRBV7-2 and J usage is TRBJ2-3; 11 bases are a match to TRBD2. The V segment lost 2 bases and the J segment 5 bases; nucleotides outside the gene matches: 3. CDR1 and CDR2 (germline): SGHTA, FQGNSA. There are 15 residues in the CDR3. The CDR3 sequence: CASSLRTSGLDTQYF. The CDR3 DNA reads as TGTGCCAGCAGCTTACGGACTAGCGGGTTAGATACGCAGTATTTT. Drawing the rest from reference TRBV7-2 and TRBJ2-3, the complete variable domain is GAGVSQSPSNKVTEKGKDVELRCDPISGHTALYWYRQSLGQGLEFLIYFQGNSAPDKSGLPSDRFSAERTGGSVSTLTIQRTQQEDSAVYLCASSLRTSGLDTQYFGPGTRLTVL.

This rearrangement joins TRBV19 to TRBJ1-6; D gene ambiguous. The V gene's germline CDR1 is LNHDA and CDR2 SQIVND (reference sequence). V lost 9 bases, J lost 5 bases, and 11 bases lay in between. The CDR3 covers 13 residues. The CDR3 reads CASHLGHNSPLHF. In DNA form, the CDR3 reads TGTGCCAGCCACCTGGGCCATAATTCACCCCTCCACTTT.

This clone was detected a few times. This chain connects TRBV28 to TRBJ1-1; no clear D. Germline CDR1 MDHEN, CDR2 SYDVKM. Trimming removed 7 bases from V and 0 bases from J, with 15 bases in between. This CDR3 is built from 15 residues. Here the CDR3 DNA reads TGTGCCAGCACTTGGTCACCCACTATGAACACTGAAGCTTTCTTT. Residues: CASTWSPTMNTEAFF.

This clone was observed a handful of times. The chain uses TRBV5-6 and TRBJ2-2; D is unresolved. Per the germline V gene, CDR1 is SGHDT and CDR2 is YYEEEE. V was cut by 4 bases and J by 6 bases, with 16 bases left in between. The CDR3 has 15 residues. The CDR3: CASSPTPGGAGELFF. For the CDR3, the DNA is TGTGCCAGCAGCCCAACCCCAGGTGGTGCCGGGGAGCTGTTTTTT.

Only a few counts were recorded for this clone. V and J are TRBV2 and TRBJ2-3; 7 nucleotides line up with TRBD2. CDR1 is SNHLY, CDR2 FYNNEI, per germline. The CDR3 runs to 14 residues. V dropped 7 bases and J dropped 4; count of bases not matched to a gene: 8. The CDR3 protein is CASTLPAGADTQYF. The CDR3 DNA reads as TGTGCCAGCACCCTCCCCGCGGGGGCAGATACGCAGTATTTT.

V gene TRBV9 combines with J gene TRBJ2-1; 8 bases match TRBD1. CDR1 is SGDLS and CDR2 is YYNGEE in the germline V gene. The CDR3 sequence is 14 residues long. After removal of 2 bases from V and 6 bases from J, the junction contained 4 bases not matched to a gene. CDR3 in amino acids: CASSVLQGANEQFF. In DNA, the CDR3 is TGTGCCAGCAGCGTTCTTCAGGGGGCCAATGAGCAGTTCTTC.